The next 28 T cell receptor beta chains were all read from a single sample in a study of shared clonotypes between healthy human individuals. The method was immunoSEQ multiplex PCR; TCRdb's version includes in-frame clones alone and lacks a portion of them. The sample lists some 1.5 million clones, 95% to 99% occurring once. The sample was naive CD4+ T cells sorted from blood. Subset described: CD45RA+ positively selected. These receptors all come from a young man in good health.

CDR3 loop: CSAIRGVNEQYF. In DNA, the CDR3 is TGCAGCGCTATTAGGGGGGTCAACGAGCAGTACTTC. This sequence joins TRBV29-1 and TRBJ2-7; D may be TRBD1 or TRBD2 (6 bases each). CDR1 is SQVTM and CDR2 is ANQGSEA in the germline V gene. This CDR3 is 12 amino acids long. Trimming shortened V by 7 bases and J by 5 bases, and 15 bases separated the two germline ends.

The rearrangement links TRBV5-6 to TRBJ1-1, with 7 positions matching TRBD1. CDR1 SGHDT and CDR2 YYEEEE come from the germline V gene. V lost 4 bases and J lost 0; bases outside the gene matches: 12. This CDR3 is 17 amino acids long. CDR3 in amino acids: CASSQGGGVAMNTEAFF. CDR3 DNA sequence: TGTGCCAGCAGCCAGGGGGGCGGGGTCGCGATGAACACTGAAGCTTTCTTT.

This chain connects TRBV14 to TRBJ2-7; 8 nucleotides match TRBD1. The CDR3 spans 15 residues. Germline-derived CDR1 and CDR2 are SGHDN and FVKESK. V trimming: 5 bases; J trimming: 1 base; junction bases outside the gene matches: 7. The CDR3 region is CASSFDGTGSYEQYF. In DNA, the CDR3 is TGTGCCAGCAGCTTCGACGGGACAGGTTCCTACGAGCAGTACTTC.

The chain recombines TRBV28 with TRBJ2-6, with unresolved D. CDR1 is MDHEN, CDR2 SYDVKM, per germline. The CDR3 spans 15 residues. Trimming left V 2 bases short and J 1 base short, with 6 bases between. The CDR3 reads CASSLGQSGANVLTF. Written as DNA, the CDR3 is TGTGCCAGCAGTTTAGGGCAGTCTGGGGCCAACGTCCTGACTTTC.

The V and J genes are TRBV7-8 and TRBJ1-1, with D unclear. V lost 4 bases to trimming and J lost 1 base, with 13 bases between them. Germline V lookup: CDR1 SGHVS, CDR2 FQNEAQ. The CDR3 totals 15 residues. The CDR3 nucleotides read TGTGCCAGCAGCTCGGTACCGGTTAGGAACACTGAAGCTTTCTTT. The encoded protein is CASSSVPVRNTEAFF.

The chain carries TRBV19 and TRBJ2-5; no clear D. V shed 5 bases and J shed 5 bases, with 15 bases lying between them. Germline V gene lookup returns CDR1 LNHDA and CDR2 SQIVND (reference sequence). The CDR3 is made up of 14 amino acids. CDR3 nucleotides: TGTGCCAGTAGTCCCGAGGTGGTCTTCGAGACCCAGTACTTC. This sequence encodes CASSPEVVFETQYF.

This chain uses TRBV27 with TRBJ2-7; 8 positions agree with TRBD2. Germline loops: CDR1 MNHEY, CDR2 SMNVEV (reference sequence). The CDR3 covers 15 residues. The ends lost 2 bases at V and 1 base at J; junction bases unmatched: 4. This chain's CDR3 is CASSLAPSGSYEQYF. CDR3 coding DNA: TGTGCCAGCAGTTTAGCCCCTAGCGGGTCCTACGAGCAGTACTTC.

A remark on this clone: Other nucleotide sequences in the sample specify the same CDR3. The CDR3 loop reads CASSLLDQPQHF. The CDR3 DNA sequence: TGTGCCAGCAGTTTACTAGATCAGCCCCAGCATTTT. The chain has TRBV28 and TRBJ1-5; D is undetermined. With 2 bases removed from V and 5 bases from J, the gap between germline ends came to 4 bases. Germline V CDR1 and CDR2: MDHEN, SYDVKM. The CDR3 consists of 12 residues. Complete variable domain (other parts from reference TRBV28 and TRBJ1-5): DVKVTQSSRYLVKRTGEKVFLECVQDMDHENMFWYRQDPGLGLRLIYFSYDVKMKEKGDIPEGYSVSREKKERFSLILESASTNQTSMYLCASSLLDQPQHFGDGTRLSIL.

The chain joins TRBV28 to TRBJ2-7; TRBD2 is a possible D gene (6 bases). Trimming removed 3 bases from V and 7 bases from J, with 7 bases in between. Germline CDR1 reads MDHEN; CDR2 reads SYDVKM. This CDR3 is 11 amino acids long. CDR3 DNA: TGTGCCAGCAGTTTTAGCGGTGAGCAGTACTTC. It codes for CASSFSGEQYF. The whole variable domain, filled in from reference TRBV28 and TRBJ2-7, reads DVKVTQSSRYLVKRTGEKVFLECVQDMDHENMFWYRQDPGLGLRLIYFSYDVKMKEKGDIPEGYSVSREKKERFSLILESASTNQTSMYLCASSFSGEQYFGPGTRLTVT.

The chain uses TRBV7-9 and TRBJ1-1; 8 positions agree with TRBD1. V was pared by 0 bases and J by 1 base, with 1 base of the junction left unmatched. This CDR3 contains 15 residues. Germline assignment: CDR1 SEHNR and CDR2 FQNEAQ (reference sequence). The CDR3 DNA is TGTGCCAGCAGCTTAGCTGGGACAGGGAACACTGAAGCTTTCTTT. This sequence encodes CASSLAGTGNTEAFF.

This chain links TRBV7-2 with TRBJ2-3, with D uncertain. CDR1 is SGHTA and CDR2 is FQGNSA in the germline V gene. The CDR3 length is 12 residues. Trimming took off 4 bases at V and 4 bases at J, with 6 bases between the two ends. CDR3 nucleotides: TGTGCCAGCAGCTCATGGGCAGATACGCAGTATTTT. Translating it yields CASSSWADTQYF.

This clone was observed once. The CDR3 loop is CASSLGTSGWYSYEQYF. For the CDR3, the DNA is TGTGCCAGCAGTCTCGGGACTAGCGGGTGGTACTCCTACGAGCAGTACTTC. This chain connects TRBV2 to TRBJ2-7; 12 bases are a match to TRBD2. The germline V gene encodes CDR1 SNHLY and CDR2 FYNNEI. The CDR3 totals 17 residues. The trim removed 5 bases at V and 0 bases at J, leaving 8 bases unmatched.

The chain uses TRBV6-5 and TRBJ2-1, with D tentatively TRBD1 or TRBD2 (5 bases each). The germline CDR1 and CDR2 sequences are MNHEY and SVGAGI. V was cut by 0 bases and J by 9 bases, with 15 bases left in between. This CDR3 comprises 15 residues. For the CDR3, the DNA is TGTGCCAGCAGTTACTCGAGACTTGGGACCCCTGAGCAGTTCTTC. Translated: CASSYSRLGTPEQFF.

This rearrangement joins TRBV10-3 to TRBJ1-2; D is perhaps TRBD1 (5 bases). Trimming left V 7 bases short and J 3 bases short, with 9 bases between. This CDR3 is built from 12 residues. CDR1 is ENHRY and CDR2 is SYGVKD in the germline V gene. The CDR3 protein is CAIKEGYYGYTF. The CDR3 DNA is TGTGCCATCAAGGAGGGGTACTATGGCTACACCTTC.

This chain joins TRBV7-8 and TRBJ2-5, with 7 bases identical to TRBD2. J was trimmed by 5 bases and V by 10 bases; bases with no gene match: 7. The CDR3 runs to 12 residues. Germline values: CDR1 SGHVS, CDR2 FQNEAQ. The CDR3 nucleotides are TGTGCCACGGGACGGGAGGCGGAGACCCAGTACTTC. Translation: CATGREAETQYF.

The sample holds a few counts of this clone. The chain employs TRBV14 and TRBJ2-3, with D possibly being TRBD1 or TRBD2 (5 bases each). Germline lookup yields CDR1 SGHDN and CDR2 FVKESK. Trimming left V 0 bases short and J 1 base short, with 11 bases between. The CDR3 covers 16 residues. This CDR3 reads CASSQDWRGGTDTQYF. CDR3 sequence (DNA): TGTGCCAGCAGCCAAGATTGGAGAGGGGGCACAGATACGCAGTATTTT.

This sequence joins TRBV5-5 and TRBJ1-2; perhaps TRBD1 as D (6 bases). The CDR3 is 12 amino acids. The V end lost 7 bases, the J end lost 3 bases, and 10 bases lay between the germline ends. Germline loops: CDR1 SGHKS, CDR2 YYEKEE (reference sequence). CDR3: CASYRAYYGYTF. The CDR3 DNA sequence: TGTGCCAGCTACAGGGCCTACTATGGCTACACCTTC.

V is TRBV18 and J is TRBJ2-7, with a possible D match to TRBD1 (6 bases). The V end lost 3 bases, the J end lost 2 bases, and 11 bases lay between the germline ends. This CDR3 contains 14 residues. Per germline, CDR1 KGHSH and CDR2 LQKENI. The CDR3 DNA reads TGTGCCAGCTCACCGCCCACAGGGACCTACGAGCAGTACTTC. Amino acids: CASSPPTGTYEQYF.

The sample holds one count of this clone. The V gene is TRBV4-3, the J gene TRBJ2-7, with 14 bases lining up with TRBD2. CDR1 is LGHNA and CDR2 is YSLEER in the germline V gene. V trimming: 4 bases; J trimming: 2 bases; junction bases outside the gene matches: 4. The CDR3 extends over 16 amino acids. The CDR3 nucleotides read TGCGCCAGCAGCCCGGGACTAGCGGGAGTCCCCTACGAGCAGTACTTC. Its protein is CASSPGLAGVPYEQYF.

Turning to this clone: An end of the junction differs from the germline gene, which may be a read error. The rearrangement uses TRBV15 and TRBJ2-1; 7 positions agree with TRBD2. The CDR3 is 12 residues long. Germline V CDR1 and CDR2: LNHNV, YYDKDF (reference sequence). CDR3 amino acids: CATSPGSGHVLF. CDR3 bases: TGTGCCACCTCGCCGGGTAGCGGGCACGTGCTCTTC.

The rearrangement uses TRBV30 and TRBJ2-1; D may be TRBD1 (5 bases). The germline V and J ends were trimmed by 1 base and 7 bases, with 8 bases remaining between them. The CDR3 runs to 12 residues. Germline V gene lookup returns CDR1 GTSNPN and CDR2 SVGIG (reference sequence). CDR3 region: CAWSARGNEQFF. DNA for the CDR3: TGTGCCTGGAGTGCTAGGGGAAATGAGCAGTTCTTC.

This clone was recorded only once. V usage is TRBV7-2 and J usage is TRBJ2-7; D gene uncertain. V lost 5 bases to trimming and J lost 12 bases, with 23 bases between them. This CDR3 comprises 14 residues. From germline, CDR1 is SGHTA and CDR2 FQGNSA. The CDR3 DNA reads as TGTGCCAGCAGCCGCCGGTGGTCAGTTGGCCCCGCGTACTTC. Amino acids: CASSRRWSVGPAYF.

This chain joins TRBV14 and TRBJ1-1; 10 positions match TRBD1. CDR1 SGHDN and CDR2 FVKESK come from the germline V gene. The trim removed 4 bases at V and 6 bases at J, leaving 2 bases unmatched. This CDR3 region has 13 residues. CDR3 in amino acids: CASSPTGGPEAFF. CDR3 sequence (DNA): TGTGCCAGCAGCCCGACAGGGGGCCCTGAAGCTTTCTTT.

The rearrangement uses TRBV18 and TRBJ2-5; TRBD2 might be the D (6 bases). Trimming removed 3 bases at V and 5 bases at J, with 16 bases between. The CDR3 consists of 15 residues. Germline loops: CDR1 KGHSH, CDR2 LQKENI. CDR3 DNA sequence: TGTGCCAGCTCACCGGCTGGAGCGGGTGGGGAGACCCAGTACTTC. The encoded protein is CASSPAGAGGETQYF.

The V gene is TRBV28, the J gene TRBJ2-5; 10 positions match TRBD1. The CDR3 contains 14 residues. J lost 5 bases, V lost 6 bases, and 6 bases had no gene match. Germline loops: CDR1 MDHEN, CDR2 SYDVKM. Here the CDR3 reads CASRLTGGRETQYF. CDR3 DNA: TGTGCCAGCAGGCTGACAGGGGGCAGGGAGACCCAGTACTTC.

This chain links TRBV6-5 with TRBJ1-1; TRBD1 agrees at 7 bases. V shed 0 bases, J shed 7 bases, and the junction held 5 bases outside the gene matches. The germline V gene has CDR1 MNHEY and CDR2 SVGAGI. CDR3 size: 14 residues. The DNA of the CDR3 is TGTGCCAGCAGTTACTCAGGGACAGCACTTGAAGCTTTCTTT. Amino acid sequence: CASSYSGTALEAFF.

V is TRBV15 and J is TRBJ1-2; TRBD1 is a possible D gene (6 bases). Germline loops: CDR1 LNHNV, CDR2 YYDKDF (reference sequence). This CDR3 region has 13 residues. The germline V and J ends were trimmed by 5 bases and 8 bases, with 15 bases remaining between them. CDR3 sequence (DNA): TGTGCCACCAGCGGGTTGGGGGCGCGGGGCTACACCTTC. This sequence encodes CATSGLGARGYTF.

V is TRBV5-4 and J is TRBJ2-7, with D tentatively TRBD1 (5 bases). The CDR3 covers 14 residues. Germline V gene data show CDR1 as SGHNT and CDR2 as YYREEE (reference sequence). V lost 3 bases and J 1 base, leaving 11 bases between the germline ends. The CDR3 DNA reads as TGTGCCAGCAGCTCGACCCGACAGTCCTACGAGCAGTACTTC. Its translation: CASSSTRQSYEQYF.